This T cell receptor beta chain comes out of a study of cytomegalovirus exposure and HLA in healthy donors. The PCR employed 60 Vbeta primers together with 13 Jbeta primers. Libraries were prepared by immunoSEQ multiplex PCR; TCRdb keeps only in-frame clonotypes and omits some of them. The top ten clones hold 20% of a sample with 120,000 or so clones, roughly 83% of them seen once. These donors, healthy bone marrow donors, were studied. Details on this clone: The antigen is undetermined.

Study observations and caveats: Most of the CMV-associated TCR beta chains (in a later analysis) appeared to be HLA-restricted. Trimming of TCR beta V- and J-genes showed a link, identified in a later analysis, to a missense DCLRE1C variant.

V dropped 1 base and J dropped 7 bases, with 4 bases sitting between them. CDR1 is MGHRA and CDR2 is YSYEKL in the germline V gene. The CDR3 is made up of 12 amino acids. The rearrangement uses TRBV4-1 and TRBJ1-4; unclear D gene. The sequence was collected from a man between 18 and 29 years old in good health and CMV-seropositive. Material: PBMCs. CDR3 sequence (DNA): TGCGCCAGCAGCCAAGGCGGTGAAAAACTGTTTTTT. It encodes CASSQGGEKLFF.